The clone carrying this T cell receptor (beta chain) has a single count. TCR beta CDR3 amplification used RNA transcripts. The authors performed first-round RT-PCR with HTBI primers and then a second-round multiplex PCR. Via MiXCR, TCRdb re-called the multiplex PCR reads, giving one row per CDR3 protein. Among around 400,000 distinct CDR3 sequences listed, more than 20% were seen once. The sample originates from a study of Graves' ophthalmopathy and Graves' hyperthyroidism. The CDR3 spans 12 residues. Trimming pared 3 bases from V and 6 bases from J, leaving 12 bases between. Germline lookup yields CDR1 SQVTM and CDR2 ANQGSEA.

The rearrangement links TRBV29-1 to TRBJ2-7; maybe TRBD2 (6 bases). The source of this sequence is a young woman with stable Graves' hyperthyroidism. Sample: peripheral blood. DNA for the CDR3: TGCAGCGTTGACGTCGCTAGCGCCGAGCAGTACTTC. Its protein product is CSVDVASAEQYF.